Listed below are T cell receptor beta chains from one sample, sequenced in a study of cytomegalovirus exposure and HLA in healthy donors. Libraries were prepared by immunoSEQ multiplex PCR; TCRdb keeps only in-frame clonotypes and omits some of them. The sample records approximately 120,000 clones, over 65% being singletons. Sequenced: PBMCs. These receptors came from a female donor in good health and CMV-seronegative. Each CDR3 is given with its conserved first and last residue. Fields, in order: V gene, CDR3 length, D gene, J gene, clone size, CDR3 DNA, CDR3 protein. A D gene is named only where the DNA matches it firmly. For some rows the clone size is stated as once, few or many, or as a class when expanded; others skip it.

V: TRBV30
length: 12
D: NA
J: TRBJ1-3
size: NA
DNA: TGTGCCTGGACAGCGGGGGGAAACACCATATATTTT
CDR3: CAWTAGGNTIYF

V: TRBV2
length: 15
D: NA
J: TRBJ1-1
size: NA
DNA: TGTGCCAGCAGTGATAGTGTGGGCAGGTACACTGAAGCTTTCTTT
CDR3: CASSDSVGRYTEAFF

V: TRBV23-1
length: 12
D: TRBD1
J: TRBJ2-7
size: NA
DNA: TGCGCCAGTCTGACAGGGGTCTACGAGCAGTACTTC
CDR3: CASLTGVYEQYF

V: TRBV6-5
length: 14
D: TRBD1
J: TRBJ1-1
size: NA
DNA: TGTGCCAGCAGTTACCAGGGGGCGGTAACTGAAGCTTTCTTT
CDR3: CASSYQGAVTEAFF

V: TRBV7-9
length: 14
D: TRBD1
J: TRBJ1-3
size: few
DNA: TGTGCCAGCAGTTCAGGGGGTTCTGGAAACACCATATATTTT
CDR3: CASSSGGSGNTIYF

V: TRBV4-3
length: 16
D: NA
J: TRBJ2-6
size: NA
DNA: TGCGCCAGCAGCCAAGAAGAGGACTATGGGGCCAACGTCCTGACTTTC
CDR3: CASSQEEDYGANVLTF

V: TRBV6-1
length: 13
D: NA
J: TRBJ2-1
size: NA
DNA: TGTGCCAGCAGTGTGGACAGGGAGGGTGAGCAGTTCTTC
CDR3: CASSVDREGEQFF

V: TRBV14
length: 15
D: TRBD1
J: TRBJ1-2
size: few
DNA: TGTGCCAGCAGCCATGAGGACAGGGGAATTTATGGCTACACCTTC
CDR3: CASSHEDRGIYGYTF

V: TRBV5-6
length: 15
D: NA
J: TRBJ2-1
size: few
DNA: TGTGCCAGCAGCTTGGTCAGGGGCGGAAAGGATGAGCAGTTCTTC
CDR3: CASSLVRGGKDEQFF

V: TRBV9
length: 16
D: NA
J: TRBJ2-3
size: NA
DNA: TGTGCCAGCAGCGTAGGCGCACGGGGAGGCACAGATACGCAGTATTTT
CDR3: CASSVGARGGTDTQYF

V: TRBV11-2
length: 14
D: NA
J: TRBJ2-7
size: once
DNA: TGTGCCAGCAGCAGGAGGGCCGGGATCTACGAGCAGTACTTC
CDR3: CASSRRAGIYEQYF

V: TRBV7-6
length: 14
D: TRBD1
J: TRBJ1-1
size: NA
DNA: TGTGCCAGCAGCTTAGGGACAGGGAACACTGAAGCTTTCTTT
CDR3: CASSLGTGNTEAFF

V: TRBV19
length: 15
D: NA
J: TRBJ2-5
size: NA
DNA: TGTGCCAGTAGTATAGAGTCGGGCAGCGGGGAGACCCAGTACTTC
CDR3: CASSIESGSGETQYF